This T cell receptor (beta chain) was sequenced in a study of tissue T cells after allogeneic stem cell transplantation. Findings and limits, study-wide: Some tissue clones might be persisting host cells; their alloreactivity or antigen specificity was not determined. Within patients, tissue anatomy strongly shaped TCR repertoire composition. Motif-based clustering found tissue-specific repertoire signatures shared across patients, though few clones were shared.

Looked up from germline, CDR1 is LGHNA and CDR2 is YSYQKL. V gave up 0 bases and J gave up 0 bases, with 9 bases separating them. The CDR3 has 15 amino acids. Assay: immunoSEQ multiplex PCR; the TCRdb copy retains only in-frame clones and omits some. The table includes 48,000 or so clones, about 73% detected once. On this clone: The antigen is undetermined. Gene names refer to mouse genes. The read ends 1 residue shy of where the CDR3 ends; the end is completed using the germline J gene. Other nucleotide sequences from this sample produce the same CDR3.

The receptor was derived from a pool of C57BL/6 mice in good health. The chain employs TRBV2 and TRBJ2-7, with D possibly TRBD2 on 5 matching bases. Specimen: sorted cells pooled from one or two spleens. The CDR3 here is CASSQDWGSSYEQYF. The covered CDR3 bases are TGTGCCAGCAGCCAAGATTGGGGTAGCTCCTATGAACAGTAC.